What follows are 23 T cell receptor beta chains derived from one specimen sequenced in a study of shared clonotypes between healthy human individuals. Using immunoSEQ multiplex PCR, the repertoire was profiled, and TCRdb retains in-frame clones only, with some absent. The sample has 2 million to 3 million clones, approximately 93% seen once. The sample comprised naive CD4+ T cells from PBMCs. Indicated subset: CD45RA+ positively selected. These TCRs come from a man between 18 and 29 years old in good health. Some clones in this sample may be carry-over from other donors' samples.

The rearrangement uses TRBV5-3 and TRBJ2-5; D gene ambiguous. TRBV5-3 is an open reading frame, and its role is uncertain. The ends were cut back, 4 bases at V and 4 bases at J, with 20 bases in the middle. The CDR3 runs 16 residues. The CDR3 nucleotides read TGTGCCAGAAGCGGTCCCGACGATGGACGTTCAGAGACCCAGTACTTC. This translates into CARSGPDDGRSETQYF.

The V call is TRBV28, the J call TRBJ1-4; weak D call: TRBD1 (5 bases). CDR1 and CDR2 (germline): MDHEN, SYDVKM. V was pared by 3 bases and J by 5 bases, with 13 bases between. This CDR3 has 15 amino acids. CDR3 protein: CASSFPSGTNEKLFF. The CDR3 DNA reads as TGTGCCAGCAGTTTCCCATCCGGGACGAATGAAAAACTGTTTTTT.

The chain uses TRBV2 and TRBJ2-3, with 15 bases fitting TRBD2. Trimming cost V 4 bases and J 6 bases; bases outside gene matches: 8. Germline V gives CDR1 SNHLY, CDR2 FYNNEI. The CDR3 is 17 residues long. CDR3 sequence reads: CASSAGLAGGREDTQYF. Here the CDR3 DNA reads TGTGCCAGCAGTGCCGGACTAGCGGGAGGGCGGGAGGATACGCAGTATTTT. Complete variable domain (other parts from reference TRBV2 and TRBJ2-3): EPEVTQTPSHQVTQMGQEVILRCVPISNHLYFYWYRQILGQKVEFLVSFYNNEISEKSEIFDDQFSVERPDGSNFTLKIRSTKLEDSAMYFCASSAGLAGGREDTQYFGPGTRLTVL.

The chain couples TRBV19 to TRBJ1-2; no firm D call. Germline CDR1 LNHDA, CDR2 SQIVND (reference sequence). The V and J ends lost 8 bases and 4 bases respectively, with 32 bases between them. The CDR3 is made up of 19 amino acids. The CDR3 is CASFSPPKGSKRKSYGYTF. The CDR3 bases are TGTGCCAGTTTTTCACCCCCAAAGGGTTCGAAGAGGAAGAGCTATGGCTACACCTTC. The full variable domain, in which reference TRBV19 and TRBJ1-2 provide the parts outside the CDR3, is DGGITQSPKYLFRKEGQNVTLSCEQNLNHDAMYWYRQDPGQGLRLIYYSQIVNDFQKGDIAEGYSVSREKKESFPLTVTSAQKNPTAFYLCASFSPPKGSKRKSYGYTFGSGTRLTVV.

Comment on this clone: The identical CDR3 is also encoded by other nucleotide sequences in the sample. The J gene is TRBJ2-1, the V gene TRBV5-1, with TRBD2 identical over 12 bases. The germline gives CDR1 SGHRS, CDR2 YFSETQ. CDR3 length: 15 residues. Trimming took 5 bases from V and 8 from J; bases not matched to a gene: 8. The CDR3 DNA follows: TGCGCCAGCAGTCAGGGGACTAGCGGGTTGGATGAGCAGTTCTTC. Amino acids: CASSQGTSGLDEQFF. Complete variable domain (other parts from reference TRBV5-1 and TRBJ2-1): KAGVTQTPRYLIKTRGQQVTLSCSPISGHRSVSWYQQTPGQGLQFLFEYFSETQRNKGNFPGRFSGRQFSNSRSEMNVSTLELGDSALYLCASSQGTSGLDEQFFGPGTRLTVL.

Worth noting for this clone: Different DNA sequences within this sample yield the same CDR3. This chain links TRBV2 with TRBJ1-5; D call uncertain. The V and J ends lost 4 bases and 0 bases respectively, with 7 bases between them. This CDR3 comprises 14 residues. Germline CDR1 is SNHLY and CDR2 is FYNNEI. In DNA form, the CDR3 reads TGTGCCAGCAGTGTTGGTGGTAGCAATCAGCCCCAGCATTTT. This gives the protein CASSVGGSNQPQHF.

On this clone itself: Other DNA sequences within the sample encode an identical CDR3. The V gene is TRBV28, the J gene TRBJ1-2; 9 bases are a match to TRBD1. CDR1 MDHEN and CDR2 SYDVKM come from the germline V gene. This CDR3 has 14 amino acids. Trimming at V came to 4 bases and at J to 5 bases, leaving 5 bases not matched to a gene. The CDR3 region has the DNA TGTGCCAGCAGTTCCGGGACAGGGTTATATGGCTACACCTTC. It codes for CASSSGTGLYGYTF.

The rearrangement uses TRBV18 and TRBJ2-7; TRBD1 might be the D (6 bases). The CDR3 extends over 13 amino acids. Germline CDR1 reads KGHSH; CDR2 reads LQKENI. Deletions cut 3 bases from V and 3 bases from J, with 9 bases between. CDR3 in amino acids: CASSPHRDYEQYF. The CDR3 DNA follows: TGTGCCAGCTCACCCCACAGGGACTACGAGCAGTACTTC.

CDR3 DNA: TGTGCCACCAGCAGAGCCCCCGGTTCCAGGCGGGACAATGAGCAGTTCTTC. Translating gives CATSRAPGSRRDNEQFF. The chain links TRBV15 to TRBJ2-1; perhaps TRBD2 as D (5 bases). This CDR3 contains 17 residues. The germline V and J ends were trimmed by 1 base and 5 bases, with 18 bases remaining between them. Germline assignment: CDR1 LNHNV and CDR2 YYDKDF (reference sequence).

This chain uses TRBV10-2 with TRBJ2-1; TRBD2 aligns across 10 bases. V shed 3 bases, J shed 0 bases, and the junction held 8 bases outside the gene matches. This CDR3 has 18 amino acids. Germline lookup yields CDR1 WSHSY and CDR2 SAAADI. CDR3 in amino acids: CASSDSASGSLSYNEQFF. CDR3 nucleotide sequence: TGCGCCAGCAGTGACTCGGCTAGCGGGAGCCTCTCCTACAATGAGCAGTTCTTC.

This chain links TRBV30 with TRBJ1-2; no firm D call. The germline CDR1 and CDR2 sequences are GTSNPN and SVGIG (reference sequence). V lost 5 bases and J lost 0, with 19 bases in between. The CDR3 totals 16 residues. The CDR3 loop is CAWRGMRGRSNYGYTF. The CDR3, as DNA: TGTGCCTGGCGCGGAATGCGGGGTCGTTCTAACTATGGCTACACCTTC.

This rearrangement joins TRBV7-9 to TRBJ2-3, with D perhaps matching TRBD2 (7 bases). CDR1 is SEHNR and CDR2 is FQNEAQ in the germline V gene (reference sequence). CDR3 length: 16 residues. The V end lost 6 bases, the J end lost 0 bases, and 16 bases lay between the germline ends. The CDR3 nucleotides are TGTGCCAGCAGTCCTAGGGGGGGACTTAGCACAGATACGCAGTATTTT. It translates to CASSPRGGLSTDTQYF.

DNA for the CDR3: TGCGCCAGCGGCCGACAGAACAATGAGCAGTTCTTC. Its protein product is CASGRQNNEQFF. The chain carries TRBV10-2 and TRBJ2-1; tentatively, D is TRBD1 (5 bases). The ends were cut back, 8 bases at V and 5 bases at J, with 10 bases in the middle. The CDR3 contains 12 residues. Germline V gives CDR1 WSHSY, CDR2 SAAADI.

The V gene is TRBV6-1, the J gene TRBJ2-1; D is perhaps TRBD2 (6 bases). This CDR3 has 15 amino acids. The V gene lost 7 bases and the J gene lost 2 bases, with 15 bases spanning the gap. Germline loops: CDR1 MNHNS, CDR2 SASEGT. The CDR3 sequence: CASMPGGGTYNEQFF. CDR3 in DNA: TGTGCCAGCATGCCAGGAGGCGGGACCTACAATGAGCAGTTCTTC.

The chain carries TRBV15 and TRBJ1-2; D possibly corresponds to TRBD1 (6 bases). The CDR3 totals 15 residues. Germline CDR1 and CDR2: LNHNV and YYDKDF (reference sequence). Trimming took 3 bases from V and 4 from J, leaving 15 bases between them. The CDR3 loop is CATSRILDRGYGYTF. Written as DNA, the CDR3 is TGTGCCACCAGCAGGATTCTGGACAGAGGCTATGGCTACACCTTC.

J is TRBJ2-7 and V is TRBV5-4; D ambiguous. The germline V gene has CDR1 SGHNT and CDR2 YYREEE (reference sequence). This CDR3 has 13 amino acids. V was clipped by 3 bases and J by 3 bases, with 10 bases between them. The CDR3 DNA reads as TGTGCCAGCAGCTGGTCGGTGGGCTACGAGCAGTACTTC. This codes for CASSWSVGYEQYF. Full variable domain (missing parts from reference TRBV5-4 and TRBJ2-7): ETGVTQSPTHLIKTRGQQVTLRCSSQSGHNTVSWYQQALGQGPQFIFQYYREEENGRGNFPPRFSGLQFPNYSSELNVNALELDDSALYLCASSWSVGYEQYFGPGTRLTVT.

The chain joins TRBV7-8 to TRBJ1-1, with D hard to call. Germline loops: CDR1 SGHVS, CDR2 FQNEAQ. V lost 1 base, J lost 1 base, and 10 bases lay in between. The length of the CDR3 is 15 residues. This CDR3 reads CASSLVQTPNTEAFF. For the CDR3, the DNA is TGTGCCAGCAGCTTAGTTCAGACTCCGAACACTGAAGCTTTCTTT.

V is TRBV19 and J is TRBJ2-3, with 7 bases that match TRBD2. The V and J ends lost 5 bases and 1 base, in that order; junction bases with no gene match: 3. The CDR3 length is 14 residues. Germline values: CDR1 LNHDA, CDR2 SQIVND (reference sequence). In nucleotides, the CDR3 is TGTGCCAGTAGTTCCCTAGCGGGCACAGATACGCAGTATTTT. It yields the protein CASSSLAGTDTQYF.

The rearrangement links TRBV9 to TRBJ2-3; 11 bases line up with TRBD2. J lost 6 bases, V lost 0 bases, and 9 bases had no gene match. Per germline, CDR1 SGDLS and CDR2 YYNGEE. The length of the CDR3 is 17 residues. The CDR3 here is CASSVASGLAGGDTQYF. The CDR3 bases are TGTGCCAGCAGCGTAGCCTCTGGGTTAGCGGGAGGGGATACGCAGTATTTT.

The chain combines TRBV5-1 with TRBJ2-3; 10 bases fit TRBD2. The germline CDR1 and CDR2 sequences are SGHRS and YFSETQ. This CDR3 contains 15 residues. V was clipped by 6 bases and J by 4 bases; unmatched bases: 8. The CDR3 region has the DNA TGCGCCAGCACCCTACTAGCGGGGTCTCCAGATACGCAGTATTTT. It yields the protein CASTLLAGSPDTQYF.

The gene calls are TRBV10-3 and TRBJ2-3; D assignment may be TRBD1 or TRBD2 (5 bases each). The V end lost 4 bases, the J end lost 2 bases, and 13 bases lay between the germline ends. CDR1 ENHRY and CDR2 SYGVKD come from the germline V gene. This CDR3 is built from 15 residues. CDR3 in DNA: TGTGCCATCAGTGGACTTGGGGGAGCCACAGATACGCAGTATTTT. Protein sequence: CAISGLGGATDTQYF.

CDR3 loop: CASSSDTTMNTEAFF. CDR3 nucleotide sequence: TGTGCCAGCAGCTCCGATACAACCATGAACACTGAAGCTTTCTTT. This rearrangement joins TRBV7-9 to TRBJ1-1; D is undetermined. V lost 4 bases, J lost 0 bases, and 12 bases lay in between. Germline V gene sequence: CDR1 SEHNR, CDR2 FQNEAQ (reference sequence). The CDR3 extends over 15 amino acids.

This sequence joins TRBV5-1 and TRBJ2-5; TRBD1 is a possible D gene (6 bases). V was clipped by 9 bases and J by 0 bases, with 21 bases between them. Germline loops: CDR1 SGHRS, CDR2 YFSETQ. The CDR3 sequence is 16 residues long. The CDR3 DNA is TGCGCCACCACACAGGGTACCCTCACTTACCAAGAGACCCAGTACTTC. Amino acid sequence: CATTQGTLTYQETQYF.